This T cell receptor beta chain emerged from a study of post-analysis software for immune sequencing data. Incorporated into the TCR beta cDNA libraries were unique molecular identifiers, which served to reduce PCR and sequencing biases. When roughly 0.85 to 11 million T cells were used, they gave 500,000 or so cDNA molecules. TCRdb processed the PCR reads anew with MiXCR; each CDR3 protein has one entry. This table has 750,000 to 950,000 distinct CDR3 sequences, 46% appearing once. Sequenced sample: blood. The clonotype originates from a girl between 5 and 17 years old with multiple sclerosis.

Written as DNA, the CDR3 is TGTGCCAGCAGCTCCGTGGAAGGGGACCAATTCTATACGCAGTATTTT. Translating it yields CASSSVEGDQFYTQYF. The chain recombines TRBV5-6 with TRBJ2-3; perhaps D is TRBD1 or TRBD2 (5 bases each). The CDR3 consists of 16 residues. V was clipped by 3 bases and J by 7 bases, with 21 bases between them. The germline CDR1 and CDR2 sequences are SGHDT and YYEEEE.